The next 14 T cell receptor beta chains were all read from a single sample in a study of shared clonotypes between healthy human individuals. Naive CD8 cells were CD45RO-negative, positively selected for CCR7, excluding terminally differentiated effector memory CD45RA+ cells. Generated by immunoSEQ multiplex PCR, the TCRdb table keeps only in-frame clones and is missing some. The sample includes over 2 million clones, around 96% of them seen just once. Specimen: naive CD8+ T cells sorted from blood. Receptors originate from a man younger than 35 in good health.

The chain couples TRBV27 to TRBJ2-7; 7 positions match TRBD2. Germline CDR1 MNHEY, CDR2 SMNVEV (reference sequence). After removal of 0 bases from V and 6 bases from J, the junction contained 5 bases not matched to a gene. CDR3 size: 14 residues. CDR3: CASSLSWEGPEQYF. The CDR3, as DNA: TGTGCCAGCAGTTTATCGTGGGAGGGACCCGAGCAGTACTTC.

The rearrangement links TRBV7-9 to TRBJ2-3, with D possibly being TRBD2 (6 bases). V lost 5 bases to trimming and J lost 2 bases, with 14 bases between them. The CDR3 length is 15 residues. Germline V gene data show CDR1 as SEHNR and CDR2 as FQNEAQ (reference sequence). CDR3: CASSEGSGYTDTQYF. DNA of the CDR3: TGTGCCAGCAGCGAGGGGAGCGGGTACACAGATACGCAGTATTTT.

In the case of this clone: Other DNA sequences in this sample translate to the same CDR3. V and J are TRBV5-1 and TRBJ2-7; D uncertain. Looked up from germline, CDR1 is SGHRS and CDR2 is YFSETQ. V was clipped by 0 bases and J by 1 base, with 11 bases between them. This CDR3 has 15 residues. In nucleotides, the CDR3 is TGCGCCAGCAGCTTGGCGCTCGGCAGTTCCTACGAGCAGTACTTC. Translated, it gives CASSLALGSSYEQYF.

V is TRBV18 and J is TRBJ2-7, with 7 bases matching TRBD1. Germline trimming cut 5 bases from V and 3 bases from J; bases unmatched to any gene: 7. CDR3 size: 14 residues. CDR1 is KGHSH and CDR2 is LQKENI in the germline V gene. The CDR3 is CASSKQGSSYEQYF. The CDR3, as DNA: TGTGCCAGCTCAAAACAGGGGTCCAGCTACGAGCAGTACTTC.

Notes on this clone: Other DNA sequences from this sample encode an identical CDR3 as well. The CDR3 is CASSLRGGGTEAFF. The CDR3 nucleotides read TGTGCCAGCAGCTTGAGGGGGGGAGGCACTGAAGCTTTCTTT. V and J are TRBV5-4 and TRBJ1-1, with D maybe TRBD1 (6 bases). The CDR3 has 14 amino acids. Germline V lookup: CDR1 SGHNT, CDR2 YYREEE (reference sequence). V lost 1 base and J 4 bases, leaving 11 bases between the germline ends.

The chain has TRBV9 and TRBJ1-2; D is unclear. V was clipped by 3 bases and J by 4 bases, with 7 bases between them. The CDR3 covers 12 residues. In germline, CDR1 is SGDLS, CDR2 YYNGEE. In DNA, the CDR3 is TGTGCCAGCAGCGCAGACATCTATGGCTACACCTTC. Its translation: CASSADIYGYTF.

The rearrangement uses TRBV7-4 and TRBJ1-6; 9 positions match TRBD1. Germline V lookup: CDR1 SGHVT, CDR2 SQSDAQ. Trimming took 1 base from V and 8 from J; bases not matched to a gene: 27. The CDR3 is 23 amino acids. The CDR3 spells CASSLETGVVPKQGAQLDSPLHF. CDR3 nucleotide sequence: TGTGCCAGCAGCTTAGAAACTGGAGTGGTGCCAAAACAGGGGGCGCAGTTGGATTCACCCCTCCACTTT.

The chain is built from TRBV19 and TRBJ2-2, with TRBD2 identical over 9 bases. The CDR3 is made up of 14 amino acids. The junction had 6 bases not matched to a gene; V was cut back by 6 bases and J by 7 bases. The germline V gene encodes CDR1 LNHDA and CDR2 SQIVND (reference sequence). The CDR3 nucleotides read TGTGCCAGTAGAGCGGGACTAGCTCTCGGGGAGCTGTTTTTT. This gives the protein CASRAGLALGELFF.

Turning to this clone: The sample holds other DNA sequences that translate to the same CDR3. This chain joins TRBV18 and TRBJ1-2; tentative D call: TRBD1 (6 bases). Germline-derived CDR1 and CDR2 are KGHSH and LQKENI. The V gene lost 2 bases and the J gene lost 6 bases, with 13 bases spanning the gap. The CDR3 has 14 residues. The CDR3, as DNA: TGTGCCAGCTCACCAATTCGGGGGCCGGATGGCTACACCTTC. This encodes CASSPIRGPDGYTF. The full variable domain, in which reference TRBV18 and TRBJ1-2 provide the parts outside the CDR3, is NAGVMQNPRHLVRRRGQEARLRCSPMKGHSHVYWYRQLPEEGLKFMVYLQKENIIDESGMPKERFSAEFPKEGPSILRIQQVVRGDSAAYFCASSPIRGPDGYTFGSGTRLTVV.

Points on this clone: The sample holds other DNA sequences that translate to the same CDR3. V usage is TRBV27 and J usage is TRBJ2-1; 9 nucleotides agree with TRBD1. The CDR3 totals 13 residues. Germline CDR1 MNHEY, CDR2 SMNVEV (reference sequence). V shed 5 bases, J shed 6 bases, and the junction held 2 bases outside the gene matches. Here the CDR3 reads CASSLTGGNEQFF. In nucleotides, the CDR3 is TGTGCCAGCAGTCTGACAGGGGGCAATGAGCAGTTCTTC.

With regard to this clone: In the same sample, other DNA sequences code for this CDR3. The CDR3 is CASSAGTGSYNEQFF. CDR3 sequence (DNA): TGCGCCAGCAGCGCTGGGACGGGATCATACAATGAGCAGTTCTTC. This chain connects TRBV5-1 to TRBJ2-1; the D gene could be TRBD1 or TRBD2 (5 bases each). V shed 4 bases and J shed 4 bases, with 15 bases lying between them. The CDR3 length is 15 residues. The germline CDR1 and CDR2 sequences are SGHRS and YFSETQ.

As regards this clone: The same CDR3 also results from other DNA sequences found in this sample. This chain uses TRBV5-6 with TRBJ2-1; the match to TRBD2 covers 7 bases. The CDR3 is made up of 15 amino acids. Germline assignment: CDR1 SGHDT and CDR2 YYEEEE. J gave up 4 bases and V 0 bases, and 4 bases lay outside the gene matches. The CDR3 loop is CASSLAGGGYNEQFF. In DNA form, the CDR3 reads TGTGCCAGCAGCTTGGCTGGCGGGGGATACAATGAGCAGTTCTTC.

The CDR3 loop is CASHPGHTYEQYF. DNA for the CDR3: TGTGCCAGCCACCCGGGACATACCTACGAGCAGTACTTC. This chain uses TRBV25-1 with TRBJ2-7; tentatively, D is TRBD1 (6 bases). The V and J ends lost 8 bases and 2 bases respectively, with 13 bases between them. Germline values: CDR1 MGHDK, CDR2 SYGVNS. This CDR3 contains 13 residues.

This chain connects TRBV6-4 to TRBJ1-6, with D uncertain. The CDR3 runs 15 residues. Germline V CDR1 and CDR2: MRHNA, SNTAGT. V was shortened by 7 bases and J by 0 bases, with 10 bases between the two germline ends. For the CDR3, the DNA is TGTGCCAGCAAACCTTCATCCTCCTATAATTCACCCCTCCACTTT. It encodes CASKPSSSYNSPLHF.